In its sample, the clone carrying this T cell receptor beta chain was seen a few times. Its specificity is not known. As for the cDNA, it was generated by 5'RACE with 10-nucleotide random UMIs. Every sequencing run generated in excess of 170 million TCR-beta sequences. These sequences covered 15-18 subjects. Each CDR3 protein gets one entry after TCRdb re-called the 5' RACE reads with MiXCR. The sample has approximately 30,000 distinct CDR3 sequences; 6.6% are singletons. This specimen belongs to a study of neurological immune-mediated disorders. Study results and limitations: Multiple sclerosis, the disease with the least TCR clonal expansion, fell below healthy controls, whereas HTLV-1-associated myelopathy showed the most. CDR3 amino acid sequences found in expanded clones were never shared across subjects, suggesting private repertoires in all groups.

The germline V gene encodes CDR1 MNHNS and CDR2 SASEGT. With 4 bases removed from V and 7 bases from J, the gap between germline ends came to 15 bases. The CDR3 consists of 14 residues. This sequence joins TRBV6-1 and TRBJ2-3; D could derive from TRBD1 or TRBD2 (5 bases each). This receptor was obtained from a woman aged 50 to 65 in good health. Specimen: PBMCs. The CDR3 spells CASSGGSSGNTQYF. The CDR3 DNA reads TGTGCCAGCAGTGGGGGGAGCTCAGGAAATACGCAGTATTTT.